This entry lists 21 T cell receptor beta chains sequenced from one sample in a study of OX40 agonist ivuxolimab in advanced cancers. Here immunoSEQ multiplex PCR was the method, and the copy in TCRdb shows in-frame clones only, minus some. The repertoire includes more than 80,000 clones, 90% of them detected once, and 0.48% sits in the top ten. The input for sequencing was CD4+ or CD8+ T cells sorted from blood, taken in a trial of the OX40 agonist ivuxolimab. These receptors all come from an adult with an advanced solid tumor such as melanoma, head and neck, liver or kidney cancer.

The CDR3 DNA sequence: TGTGCCAGCACACTGGGGGTCCAGGGGCCCCAGGATACGCAGTATTTT. Translated: CASTLGVQGPQDTQYF. V and J are TRBV9 and TRBJ2-3; possibly TRBD1 for D (6 bases). The germline CDR1 and CDR2 sequences are SGDLS and YYNGEE. This CDR3 region has 16 residues. Trimming took 6 bases from V and 6 from J, leaving 23 bases between them.

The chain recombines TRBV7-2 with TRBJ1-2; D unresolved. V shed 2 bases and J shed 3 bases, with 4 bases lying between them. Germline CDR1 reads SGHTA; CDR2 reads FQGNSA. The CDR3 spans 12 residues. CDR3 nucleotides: TGTGCCAGCAGCTTACAGGACTATGGCTACACCTTC. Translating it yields CASSLQDYGYTF.

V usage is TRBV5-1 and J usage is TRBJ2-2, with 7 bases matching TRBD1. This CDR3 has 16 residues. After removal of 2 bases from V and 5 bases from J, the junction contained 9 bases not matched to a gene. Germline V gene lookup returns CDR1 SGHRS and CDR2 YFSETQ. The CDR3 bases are TGCGCCAGCAGCTTATCCGGGACAGACATAACCGGGGAGCTGTTTTTT. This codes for CASSLSGTDITGELFF. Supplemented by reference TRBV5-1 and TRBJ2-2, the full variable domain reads KAGVTQTPRYLIKTRGQQVTLSCSPISGHRSVSWYQQTPGQGLQFLFEYFSETQRNKGNFPGRFSGRQFSNSRSEMNVSTLELGDSALYLCASSLSGTDITGELFFGEGSRLTVL.

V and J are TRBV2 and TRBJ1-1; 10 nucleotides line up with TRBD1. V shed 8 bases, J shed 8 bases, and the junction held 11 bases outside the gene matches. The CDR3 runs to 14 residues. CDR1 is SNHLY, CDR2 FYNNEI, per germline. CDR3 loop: CASSRQGADMEAFF. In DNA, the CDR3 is TGTGCCAGCTCGAGACAGGGGGCAGATATGGAAGCTTTCTTT.

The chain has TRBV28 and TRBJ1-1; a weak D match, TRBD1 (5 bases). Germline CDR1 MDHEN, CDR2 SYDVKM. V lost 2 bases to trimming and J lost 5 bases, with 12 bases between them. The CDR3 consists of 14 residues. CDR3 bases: TGTGCCAGCAGTTTAGGGGGGGGACGTACTGAAGCTTTCTTT. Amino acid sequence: CASSLGGGRTEAFF.

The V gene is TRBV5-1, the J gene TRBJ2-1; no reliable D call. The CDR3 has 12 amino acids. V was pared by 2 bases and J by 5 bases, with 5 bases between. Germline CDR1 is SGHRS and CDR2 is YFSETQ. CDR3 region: CASSLGHNEQFF. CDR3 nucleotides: TGCGCCAGCAGCTTAGGTCACAATGAGCAGTTCTTC.

CDR3 region: CASSYSGDTQYF. The CDR3 coding sequence is TGTGCCAGCAGTTACTCGGGGGATACGCAGTATTTT. The chain combines TRBV6-5 with TRBJ2-3; D gene ambiguous. Per the germline V gene, CDR1 is MNHEY and CDR2 is SVGAGI. V was cut by 0 bases and J by 6 bases, with 4 bases left in between. The CDR3 has 12 residues.

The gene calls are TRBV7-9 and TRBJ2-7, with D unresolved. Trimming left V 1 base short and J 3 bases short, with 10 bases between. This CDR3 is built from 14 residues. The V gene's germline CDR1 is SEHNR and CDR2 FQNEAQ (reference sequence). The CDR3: CASSLGGMGYEQYF. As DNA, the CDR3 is TGTGCCAGCAGCTTAGGCGGAATGGGCTACGAGCAGTACTTC.

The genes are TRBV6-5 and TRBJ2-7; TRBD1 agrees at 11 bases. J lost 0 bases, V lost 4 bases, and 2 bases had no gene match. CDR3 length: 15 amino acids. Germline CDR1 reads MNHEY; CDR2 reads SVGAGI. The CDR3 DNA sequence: TGTGCCAGCAGTTCCGGGACAGGGGGCTCCTACGAGCAGTACTTC. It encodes CASSSGTGGSYEQYF.

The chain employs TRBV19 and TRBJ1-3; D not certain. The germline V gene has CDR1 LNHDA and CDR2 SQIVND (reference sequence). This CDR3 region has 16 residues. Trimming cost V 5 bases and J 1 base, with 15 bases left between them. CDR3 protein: CASSARDAVSGNTIYF. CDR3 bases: TGTGCCAGTAGTGCCCGGGATGCCGTTTCTGGAAACACCATATATTTT.

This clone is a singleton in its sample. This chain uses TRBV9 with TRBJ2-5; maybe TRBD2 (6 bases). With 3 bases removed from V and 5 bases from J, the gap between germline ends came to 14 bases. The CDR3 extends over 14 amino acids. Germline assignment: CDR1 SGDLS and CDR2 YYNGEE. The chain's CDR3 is CASSAGPGRETQYF. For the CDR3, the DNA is TGTGCCAGCAGCGCCGGGCCTGGGAGGGAGACCCAGTACTTC.

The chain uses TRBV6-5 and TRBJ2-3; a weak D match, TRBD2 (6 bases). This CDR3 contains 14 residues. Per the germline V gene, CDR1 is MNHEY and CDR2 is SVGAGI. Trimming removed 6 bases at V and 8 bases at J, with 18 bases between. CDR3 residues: CASSPGTSALTQYF. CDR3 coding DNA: TGTGCCAGCAGCCCCGGGACTTCCGCTCTTACGCAGTATTTT.

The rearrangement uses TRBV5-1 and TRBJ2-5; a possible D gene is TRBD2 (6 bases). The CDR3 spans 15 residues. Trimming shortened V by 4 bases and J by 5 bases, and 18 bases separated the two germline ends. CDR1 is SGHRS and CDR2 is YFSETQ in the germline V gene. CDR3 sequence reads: CASSPMGLAGETQYF. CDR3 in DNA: TGCGCCAGCAGCCCCATGGGACTGGCTGGGGAGACCCAGTACTTC.

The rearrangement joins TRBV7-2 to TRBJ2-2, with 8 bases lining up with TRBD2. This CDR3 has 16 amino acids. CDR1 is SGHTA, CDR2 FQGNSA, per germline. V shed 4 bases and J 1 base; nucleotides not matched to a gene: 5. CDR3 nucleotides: TGTGCCAGCAGCTCCTATAGCGGGGTGAACACCGGGGAGCTGTTTTTT. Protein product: CASSSYSGVNTGELFF.

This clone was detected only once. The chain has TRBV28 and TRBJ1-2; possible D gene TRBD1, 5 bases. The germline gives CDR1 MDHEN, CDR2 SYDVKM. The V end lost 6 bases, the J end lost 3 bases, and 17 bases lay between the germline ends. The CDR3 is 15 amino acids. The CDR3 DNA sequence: TGTGCCAGCAGCCCGGGACCTCAAGACCACTATGGCTACACCTTC. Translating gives CASSPGPQDHYGYTF.

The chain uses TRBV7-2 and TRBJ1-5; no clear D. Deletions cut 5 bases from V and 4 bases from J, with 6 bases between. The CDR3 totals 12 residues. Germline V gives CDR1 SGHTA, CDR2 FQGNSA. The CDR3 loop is CASSLNNQPQHF. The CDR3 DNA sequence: TGTGCCAGCAGCCTCAATAATCAGCCCCAGCATTTT.

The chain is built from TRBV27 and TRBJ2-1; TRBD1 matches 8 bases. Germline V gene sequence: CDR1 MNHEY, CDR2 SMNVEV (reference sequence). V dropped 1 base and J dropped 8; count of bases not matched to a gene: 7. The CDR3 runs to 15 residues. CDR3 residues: CASSLWLTGADEQFF. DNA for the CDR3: TGTGCCAGCAGTTTATGGCTGACAGGGGCGGATGAGCAGTTCTTC.

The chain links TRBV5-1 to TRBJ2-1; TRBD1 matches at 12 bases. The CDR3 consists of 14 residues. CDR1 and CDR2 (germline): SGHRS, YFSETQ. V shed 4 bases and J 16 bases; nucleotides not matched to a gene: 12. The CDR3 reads CASSRLGTGGVGFF. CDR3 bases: TGCGCCAGCAGCCGGTTGGGGACAGGGGGCGTAGGATTCTTC.

The CDR3, as DNA: TGTGCCAGCACAGGGGGCGCCCCTGGGGGCTACACCTTC. Amino acid sequence: CASTGGAPGGYTF. The J gene is TRBJ1-2, the V gene TRBV28, with 8 nucleotides matching TRBD1. The CDR3 has 13 residues. CDR1 MDHEN and CDR2 SYDVKM come from the germline V gene. The J segment lost 8 bases and the V segment lost 7 bases, leaving 9 bases of the junction unmatched.

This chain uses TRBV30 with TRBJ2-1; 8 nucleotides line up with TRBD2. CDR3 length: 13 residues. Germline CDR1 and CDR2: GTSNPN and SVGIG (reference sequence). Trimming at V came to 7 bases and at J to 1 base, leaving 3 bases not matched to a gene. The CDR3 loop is CAFTSGSYNEQFF. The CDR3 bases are TGTGCCTTTACTAGCGGATCCTACAATGAGCAGTTCTTC.

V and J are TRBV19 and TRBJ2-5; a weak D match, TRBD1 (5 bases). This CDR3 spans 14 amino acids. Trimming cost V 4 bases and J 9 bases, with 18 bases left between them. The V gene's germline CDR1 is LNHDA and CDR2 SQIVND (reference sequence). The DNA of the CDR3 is TGTGCCAGTAGTACAGAAACAGGTACTGGAGCCCAGTACTTC. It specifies CASSTETGTGAQYF.